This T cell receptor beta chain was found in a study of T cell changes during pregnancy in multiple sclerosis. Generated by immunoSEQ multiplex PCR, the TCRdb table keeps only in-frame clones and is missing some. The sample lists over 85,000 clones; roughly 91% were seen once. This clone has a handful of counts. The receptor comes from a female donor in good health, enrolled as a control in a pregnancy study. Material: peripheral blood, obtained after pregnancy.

The DNA of the CDR3 is TGTGCCAGCAGGACTCGCCGGACAGATGGGGGTCCCCAGCATTTT. Its translation is CASRTRRTDGGPQHF. The chain has TRBV6-5 and TRBJ1-5; TRBD1 might be the D (6 bases). V lost 6 bases and J lost 10, with 22 bases in between. The CDR3 runs 15 residues. From germline, CDR1 is MNHEY and CDR2 SVGAGI.